Shown below are 10 T cell receptor beta chains from a single sample sequenced in a study of blood T cells in healthy people across ages. Next came a second PCR, run for roughly 6 to 11 cycles, which used a sample-barcoded 5' primer along with a J-beta primer mix. TCRdb re-called the 5' RACE reads with MiXCR, one entry per CDR3 protein. The table records some 700,000 distinct CDR3 sequences, about 24% of them present only once. Input material: blood. These receptors all stem from a man between 70 and 80 years old in good health.

This clonotype was seen ten or more times. The chain couples TRBV2 to TRBJ2-1; D gene uncertain. The V end lost 9 bases, the J end lost 8 bases, and 11 bases lay between the germline ends. CDR3 length equals 11 residues. CDR1 and CDR2 from the germline V gene are SNHLY and FYNNEI. The CDR3 bases are TGTGCCAGTGGGCGAGGCGATGAGCAGTTCTTC. Translated: CASGRGDEQFF.

V and J are TRBV11-2 and TRBJ2-1; 7 bases are shared with TRBD2. Looked up from germline, CDR1 is SGHAT and CDR2 is FQNNGV. The CDR3 runs 16 residues. Unmatched junction bases numbered 13, after V lost 5 bases and J lost 6 bases. The CDR3 coding sequence is TGTGCCAGCAGCACCCTTATAACTAGCGCTCTCAATGAGCAGTTCTTC. Residues: CASSTLITSALNEQFF.

The chain is built from TRBV7-9 and TRBJ1-2; D remains unclear. The CDR3 extends over 14 amino acids. V was cut by 5 bases and J by 7 bases, with 17 bases left in between. Germline CDR1 reads SEHNR; CDR2 reads FQNEAQ (reference sequence). The CDR3 DNA reads as TGTGCCAGCAGCGCACAGCAAGCAGGAGTTGGCTACACCTTC. Translation: CASSAQQAGVGYTF.

There are a few counts of this clonotype. The chain links TRBV5-6 to TRBJ2-3, with D uncertain. The CDR3 has 13 amino acids. V was pared by 4 bases and J by 4 bases, with 10 bases between. Germline V lookup: CDR1 SGHDT, CDR2 YYEEEE. For the CDR3, the DNA is TGTGCCAGCAGCCCCCGTTTCCCAGATACGCAGTATTTT. Residues: CASSPRFPDTQYF.

The sample holds a few counts of this clonotype. The chain is built from TRBV29-1 and TRBJ2-5; TRBD1 matches 9 bases. Per the germline V gene, CDR1 is SQVTM and CDR2 is ANQGSEA. The CDR3 has 12 amino acids. Trimming at V came to 6 bases and at J to 5 bases, leaving 4 bases not matched to a gene. The CDR3 region has the DNA TGCAGCGTAGACAGGGGGGTGGAGACCCAGTACTTC. Amino acid sequence: CSVDRGVETQYF.

Ten or more counts support this clonotype. The chain combines TRBV11-2 with TRBJ1-2, with D perhaps TRBD1 (6 bases). Germline CDR1 SGHAT, CDR2 FQNNGV. V lost 5 bases to trimming and J lost 1 base, with 20 bases between them. CDR3 length: 17 residues. DNA of the CDR3: TGTGCCAGCAGCCCACCCGGACAGTATGGCCTTAACTATGGCTACACCTTC. It codes for CASSPPGQYGLNYGYTF. Filled out from reference TRBV11-2 and TRBJ1-2, the complete variable domain reads EAGVAQSPRYKIIEKRQSVAFWCNPISGHATLYWYQQILGQGPKLLIQFQNNGVVDDSQLPKDRFSAERLKGVDSTLKIQPAKLEDSAVYLCASSPPGQYGLNYGYTFGSGTRLTVV.

This chain connects TRBV11-2 to TRBJ1-3; TRBD1 is a possible D gene (5 bases). V was clipped by 1 base and J by 8 bases, with 12 bases between them. The CDR3 has 14 residues. CDR1 and CDR2 from the germline V gene are SGHAT and FQNNGV. CDR3 region: CASSLAGSWDTIYF. CDR3 nucleotide sequence: TGTGCCAGCAGCTTAGCAGGGAGTTGGGACACCATATATTTT. Full variable domain (rest looked up from reference TRBV11-2 and TRBJ1-3): EAGVAQSPRYKIIEKRQSVAFWCNPISGHATLYWYQQILGQGPKLLIQFQNNGVVDDSQLPKDRFSAERLKGVDSTLKIQPAKLEDSAVYLCASSLAGSWDTIYFGEGSWLTVV.

The V and J genes are TRBV29-1 and TRBJ1-1, with D uncertain. CDR3 size: 13 residues. V was clipped by 4 bases and J by 1 base, with 10 bases between them. Germline CDR1 and CDR2: SQVTM and ANQGSEA. In nucleotides, the CDR3 is TGCAGCGTTGGCGAGCGCCAGAACACTGAAGCTTTCTTT. Protein: CSVGERQNTEAFF.

CDR3 sequence reads: CSALGYNEQFF. For the CDR3, the DNA is TGCAGCGCCTTGGGCTACAATGAGCAGTTCTTC. V is TRBV29-1 and J is TRBJ2-1; D remains ambiguous. V was shortened by 7 bases and J by 3 bases, with 7 bases between the two germline ends. This CDR3 spans 11 amino acids. Germline values: CDR1 SQVTM, CDR2 ANQGSEA.

The table lists this clonotype with a few counts. V is TRBV20-1 and J is TRBJ2-3; 7 bases are shared with TRBD1. The CDR3 extends over 12 amino acids. Unmatched junction bases numbered 4, after V lost 5 bases and J lost 5 bases. Germline V CDR1 and CDR2: DFQATT, SNEGSKA (reference sequence). The CDR3 coding sequence is TGCAGTGCTGCACAGGGGCTAGATACGCAGTATTTT. Protein product: CSAAQGLDTQYF.